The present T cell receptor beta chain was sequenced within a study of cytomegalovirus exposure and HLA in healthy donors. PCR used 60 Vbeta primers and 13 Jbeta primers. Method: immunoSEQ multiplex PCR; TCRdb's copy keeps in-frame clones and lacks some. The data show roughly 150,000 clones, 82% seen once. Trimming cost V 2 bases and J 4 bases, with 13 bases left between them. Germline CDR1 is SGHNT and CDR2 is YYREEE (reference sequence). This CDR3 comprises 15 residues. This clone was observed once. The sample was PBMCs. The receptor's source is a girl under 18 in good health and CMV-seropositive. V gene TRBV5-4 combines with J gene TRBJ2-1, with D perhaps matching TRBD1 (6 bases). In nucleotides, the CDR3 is TGTGCCAGCAGCTTCAACAGGGATCGTTACAATGAGCAGTTCTTC. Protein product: CASSFNRDRYNEQFF.